The present TCR beta chain was sequenced within a study of identical twins. Whole-study findings and limits: Donors were not followed over many years; analysis was cross-sectional. Alpha sequences out of frame and shared by twins had excess low generation probability.

Each cDNA held unique molecular identifiers, and template switching gave it a universal primer site. TCRdb recomputed calls from the 5' RACE reads with MiXCR, one row per CDR3 protein. Of about 220,000 distinct CDR3 sequences listed, less than 8% are singletons. In this sample, this clonotype turned up a few times. What it binds is unknown. No donor was unhealthy or non-Caucasian. The CDR3 contains 14 residues. Germline-derived CDR1 and CDR2 are MNHEY and SVGAGI. Trimming stripped 4 bases from V and 3 bases from J, with 13 bases between. Another study also made use of these data, one on yellow fever vaccine responses in identical twins.

The sequencing input was memory (CD45RO+) T cells sorted from blood. This sequence originates from a woman aged 18-29 years in good health. V gene TRBV6-5 combines with J gene TRBJ2-7, with D unresolved. Here the CDR3 reads CASSSPPGFYEQYF. As DNA, the CDR3 is TGTGCCAGCAGTTCCCCCCCCGGGTTCTACGAGCAGTACTTC.